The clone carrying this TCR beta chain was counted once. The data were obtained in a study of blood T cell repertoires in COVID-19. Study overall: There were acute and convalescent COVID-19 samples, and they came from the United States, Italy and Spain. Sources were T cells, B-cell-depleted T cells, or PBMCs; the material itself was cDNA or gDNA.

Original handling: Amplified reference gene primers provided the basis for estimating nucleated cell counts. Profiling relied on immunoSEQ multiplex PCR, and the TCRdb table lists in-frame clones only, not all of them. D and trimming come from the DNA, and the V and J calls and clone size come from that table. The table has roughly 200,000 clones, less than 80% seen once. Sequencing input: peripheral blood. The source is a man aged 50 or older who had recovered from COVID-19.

CDR3 loop: CASSKGRPGYNEQFF. CDR3 in DNA: TGTGCCAGCAGTAAAGGGAGGCCGGGCTACAATGAGCAGTTCTTC. This chain connects TRBV4-2 to TRBJ2-1; tentative D call: TRBD2 (6 bases). V was pared by 6 bases and J by 3 bases, with 15 bases between. The germline V gene encodes CDR1 LGHNA and CDR2 YNFKEQ. The CDR3 contains 15 residues.